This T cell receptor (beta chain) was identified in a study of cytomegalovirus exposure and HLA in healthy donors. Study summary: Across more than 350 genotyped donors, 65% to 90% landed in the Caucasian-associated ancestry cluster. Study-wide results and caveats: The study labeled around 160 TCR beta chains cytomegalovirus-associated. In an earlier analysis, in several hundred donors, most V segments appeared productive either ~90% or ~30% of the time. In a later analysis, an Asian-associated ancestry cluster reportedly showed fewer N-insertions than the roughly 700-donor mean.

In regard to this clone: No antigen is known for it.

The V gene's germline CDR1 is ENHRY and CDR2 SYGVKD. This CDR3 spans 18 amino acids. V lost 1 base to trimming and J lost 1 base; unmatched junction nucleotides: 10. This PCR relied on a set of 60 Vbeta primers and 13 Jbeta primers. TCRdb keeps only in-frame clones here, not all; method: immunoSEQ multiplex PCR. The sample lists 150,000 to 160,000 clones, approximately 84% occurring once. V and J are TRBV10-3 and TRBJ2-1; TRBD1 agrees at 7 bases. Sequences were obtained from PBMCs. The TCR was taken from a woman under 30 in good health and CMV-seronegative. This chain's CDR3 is CAISEFGRGKSSYNEQFF. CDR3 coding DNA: TGTGCCATCAGTGAGTTTGGCAGGGGGAAGTCATCCTACAATGAGCAGTTCTTC.